The rows below give T cell receptor beta chains drawn from one sample of a study of human T cells and chemical hapten exposure. TCRdb ran MiXCR on the RACE reads and lists one entry per CDR3 protein. This sample has fewer than 500,000 distinct CDR3 sequences, with 4.8% found just once. The sample in question was whole blood, obtained in connection with sensitization to the hapten diphenylcyclopropenone (DPC). These receptors originate from a woman in her fifties or sixties with alopecia areata. Some clones in this sample may be carry-over from other donors' samples. The CDR3 runs from the conserved cysteine through the conserved F or W. A row's size may be missing; if present it is once, few, many or a size class.

TRBV12-3/TRBV12-4,many,19,TRBJ2-3,CASSPPPRGLAYPTDTQYF
TRBV6-5,.,13,TRBJ1-2,CASRSGLAYGYTF
TRBV10-1,many,13,TRBJ1-1,CASSVRGNTEAFF
TRBV24-1,many,16,TRBJ2-2,CATSDLQGPNTGELFF
TRBV4-1,.,15,TRBJ1-1,CASSRQTGIGSEAFF
TRBV12-3/TRBV12-4,few,17,TRBJ1-1,CASSLSSPRTGNTEAFF
TRBV4-2,many,13,TRBJ2-2,CASSSRGLRELFF
TRBV4-1,few,15,TRBJ2-3,CASSHQPAGTDTQYF
TRBV3-1,many,13,TRBJ1-1,CASSRVKNTEAFF
TRBV20-1,.,15,TRBJ2-1,CSARGGGSSYNEQFF
TRBV4-3,few,16,TRBJ2-3,CASSQDSAGVADTQYF
TRBV12-3/TRBV12-4,many,12,TRBJ1-2,CASSLPGDGYTF
TRBV20-1,many,16,TRBJ2-7,CSARVFEGQIPYEQYF
TRBV5-1,few,12,TRBJ2-7,CASSLSTEEQYF
TRBV6-1,many,15,TRBJ1-1,CASSEGPGHNTEAFF
TRBV20-1,.,14,TRBJ2-7,CSARDKGVRGEQYF
TRBV2,many,13,TRBJ1-2,CASVEGQDYGYTF
TRBV12-3/TRBV12-4,many,11,TRBJ2-2,CASSSSLWLFF
TRBV4-2,many,14,TRBJ2-3,CASSQEVSTDTQYF
TRBV28,few,16,TRBJ2-7,CASSFGARRESYEQYF
TRBV29-1,many,13,TRBJ2-2,CSVGTGNTGELFF
TRBV11-2,few,14,TRBJ2-1,CASSLGTGPNEQFF
TRBV2,many,15,TRBJ2-1,CASSGRERIYNEQFF
TRBV5-4,.,14,TRBJ2-5,CASSLFGGLETQYF
TRBV7-6,many,14,TRBJ1-1,CASSLAPRGTEAFF
TRBV27,many,14,TRBJ2-7,CASKAGTEYYEQYF
TRBV7-2,.,13,TRBJ1-2,CASSPGQGAPYTF
TRBV11-2,many,15,TRBJ2-7,CASSVGTGIYYEQYF
TRBV12-3/TRBV12-4,many,14,TRBJ1-5,CASSLVRTNQPQHF
TRBV20-1,many,14,TRBJ1-2,CSASPFGANYGYTF
TRBV9,.,19,TRBJ1-6,CASSVTDRRVGEDNSPLHF
TRBV3-1,few,17,TRBJ2-3,CASSQVASGSSTDTQYF
TRBV14,many,14,TRBJ1-1,CASSYASRGAEAFF
TRBV7-6,.,14,TRBJ1-6,CASSFFRALSPLHF
TRBV5-1,many,15,TRBJ1-2,CASSPYTMDIGGYTF
TRBV30,many,16,TRBJ1-5,CAWSPYRGNSNQPQHF
TRBV7-9,many,13,TRBJ2-1,CASQDPFNNEQFF
TRBV12-3/TRBV12-4,many,15,TRBJ2-7,CASSLRTGANYEQYF
TRBV29-1,few,16,TRBJ2-5,CSSDRPGLAGQETQYF
TRBV9,.,16,TRBJ1-4,CASSVASASTNEKLFF
TRBV10-3,many,13,TRBJ2-1,CAIGLAGGNEQFF
TRBV12-3/TRBV12-4,many,14,TRBJ1-5,CASSRDRGDQPQHF
TRBV5-1,many,14,TRBJ2-5,CASSLQGRLETQYF
TRBV6-6,.,18,TRBJ1-5,CASSYSQPSGGSNQPQHF
TRBV6-4,few,17,TRBJ2-6,CASSSGTGGDGANVLTF
TRBV20-1,.,15,TRBJ1-3,CSAREPGTHGNTIYF
TRBV4-2,many,15,TRBJ2-3,CASSRDRESTDTQYF
TRBV5-6,few,12,TRBJ1-1,CASSAEVTEAFF
TRBV10-1,.,16,TRBJ2-7,CASSEGQGKGSYEQYF
TRBV24-1,many,15,TRBJ2-3,CATSDTSGRADTQYF
TRBV5-4,.,14,TRBJ1-1,CASSLIGTTNGAFF
TRBV5-1,few,14,TRBJ2-5,CASSLNVGEETQYF
TRBV15,few,15,TRBJ1-5,CATSRDHGSGQPQHF
TRBV9,many,15,TRBJ1-2,CASSVEGRANYGYTF
TRBV9,few,16,TRBJ1-1,CASSPDRASRNTEAFF